This TCR beta chain was obtained from a study of vaccination and CD4 T cells after COVID-19. Study-level information: Blood was drawn a median around 66 days post second dose, range 14 to 241. Spike peptides, overlapping and drawn from SARS-CoV-2, HCoV-NL63, HCoV-OC43 and HCoV-229E, were used to stimulate cells. Control wells got either CEFX epitopes, HIV-1 Nef peptides, or no peptide at all.

Noted treatment: approximately nine-day PBMC culture with coronavirus spike peptide pools or control peptides (ViraFEST assay). This clonotype was seen just once. Its antigen is unidentified. Oncomine TCR Beta short-read sequencing was applied to DNA from cultured CD4+ T cells. Genomic DNA was isolated from cultured CD4+ T cells. One entry per CDR3 protein, called by TCRdb with MiXCR from the PCR reads. Of approximately 15,000 distinct CDR3 sequences in the sample, under 80% are singletons; the top ten hold around 10%. In germline, CDR1 is SGHTA, CDR2 FQGNSA. The germline V and J ends were trimmed by 4 bases and 1 base, with 13 bases remaining between them. The CDR3 length is 15 residues.

This TCR was recovered from a human donor who had recovered from COVID-19. The rearrangement uses TRBV7-2 and TRBJ2-5; D may be TRBD1 or TRBD2 (7 bases each). Sequencing was performed on CD4+ T cells from blood, cultured in vitro. Here the CDR3 reads CASSSGGQIQETQYF. The CDR3 DNA follows: TGTGCCAGCAGCTCGGGGGGACAGATCCAAGAGACCCAGTACTTC.